Each of the 8 T cell receptor beta chains below was sequenced from the same sample in a study of Ad26.COV2.S vaccination and SARS-CoV-2 variants. Produced via immunoSEQ multiplex PCR; TCRdb's table is partial and in-frame only. Of about 350,000 clones in the sample, about 92% were seen once. The sample was peripheral blood, taken after recovery from COVID-19. The source of these receptors is a human donor who had recovered from COVID-19.

This rearrangement joins TRBV7-8 to TRBJ1-6; TRBD1 might be the D (5 bases). V dropped 7 bases and J dropped 6 bases, with 16 bases sitting between them. The length of the CDR3 is 15 residues. Per the germline V gene, CDR1 is SGHVS and CDR2 is FQNEAQ. The CDR3 protein is CASTGRGGFNSPLHF. The CDR3 region has the DNA TGTGCCAGCACCGGACGGGGGGGATTTAATTCACCCCTCCACTTT.

V usage is TRBV9 and J usage is TRBJ1-1; D is undetermined. CDR1 and CDR2 from the germline V gene are SGDLS and YYNGEE. CDR3 length: 13 residues. V was pared by 1 base and J by 2 bases, with 6 bases between. The CDR3 DNA reads TGTGCCAGCAGCGTAAAAAGTAACACTGAAGCTTTCTTT. Protein product: CASSVKSNTEAFF.

V is TRBV12-3 or TRBV12-4 and J is TRBJ1-1; D is perhaps TRBD1 (6 bases). The V gene lost 3 bases and the J gene lost 6 bases, with 11 bases spanning the gap. This CDR3 is 13 amino acids long. CDR3 DNA: TGTGCCAGCAGTTTTTCAGGGGTGCCTGAAGCTTTCTTT. Its protein is CASSFSGVPEAFF.

This clone was seen only a few times. This chain joins TRBV5-4 and TRBJ1-4, with 7 bases fitting TRBD1. Unmatched junction bases numbered 2, after V lost 3 bases and J lost 0 bases. Germline CDR1 and CDR2: SGHNT and YYREEE (reference sequence). The CDR3 is made up of 15 amino acids. The CDR3 protein is CASSWDSPTNEKLFF. In nucleotides, the CDR3 is TGTGCCAGCAGCTGGGACAGTCCAACTAATGAAAAACTGTTTTTT.

The CDR3 coding sequence is TGTGCCAGTAGTACGGGGAGTACTTACGAGCAGTACTTC. Translating gives CASSTGSTYEQYF. The rearrangement joins TRBV19 to TRBJ2-7; weak D call: TRBD2 (5 bases). V lost 4 bases and J lost 4, with 11 bases in between. Germline-derived CDR1 and CDR2 are LNHDA and SQIVND (reference sequence). The CDR3 loop spans 13 amino acids.

This clone showed up just a few times. The J gene is TRBJ1-6, the V gene TRBV25-1; no firm D call. This CDR3 contains 12 residues. The germline V and J ends were trimmed by 7 bases and 0 bases, with 1 base remaining between them. The germline V gene has CDR1 MGHDK and CDR2 SYGVNS. This CDR3 reads CASNSYNSPLHF. CDR3 DNA sequence: TGTGCCAGCAACTCCTATAATTCACCCCTCCACTTT. Based on the CDR3 plus reference TRBV25-1 and TRBJ1-6, the full variable domain is EADIYQTPRYLVIGTGKKITLECSQTMGHDKMYWYQQDPGMELHLIHYSYGVNSTEKGDLSSESTVSRIRTEHFPLTLESARPSHTSQYLCASNSYNSPLHFGNGTRLTVT.

V is TRBV7-2 and J is TRBJ1-5; D not resolved. The CDR3 consists of 15 residues. The germline V gene has CDR1 SGHTA and CDR2 FQGNSA. The germline V and J ends were trimmed by 3 bases and 1 base, with 10 bases remaining between them. The CDR3 coding sequence is TGTGCCAGCAGCTTGGAAAGTTTAAGCAATCAGCCCCAGCATTTT. Amino acid sequence: CASSLESLSNQPQHF. Full variable domain (rest looked up from reference TRBV7-2 and TRBJ1-5): GAGVSQSPSNKVTEKGKDVELRCDPISGHTALYWYRQSLGQGLEFLIYFQGNSAPDKSGLPSDRFSAERTGGSVSTLTIQRTQQEDSAVYLCASSLESLSNQPQHFGDGTRLSIL.

The V gene is TRBV4-1, the J gene TRBJ1-1; D might be TRBD1 (6 bases). The CDR3 spans 17 residues. CDR1 is MGHRA, CDR2 YSYEKL, per germline. The V gene lost 3 bases and the J gene lost 3 bases, with 20 bases spanning the gap. CDR3 in DNA: TGCGCCAGCAGCCATAGATTATTGGGGGCGCAGGACACTGAAGCTTTCTTT. Its translation: CASSHRLLGAQDTEAFF.